A selection of T cell receptor beta chains follows, all from one sample in a study of T cell responses to AZD1222 COVID-19 vaccine. This table comes from immunoSEQ multiplex PCR, and its TCRdb copy is limited to in-frame clones, with some not included. The sample includes more than 95,000 clones, 70% to 90% seen only once; the top ten take 8.5% to 12%. The sequenced sample was peripheral blood, obtained on day 0 of AZD1222 vaccination. Receptors were obtained from an adult in good health. CDR3s include the opening cysteine and the closing phenylalanine or tryptophan. D genes are given only for firm matches. The size entry is marked missing in some rows and otherwise reads once, few, many or a size class.

D gene	V gene	clone size	J gene	CDR3 protein	CDR3 DNA
.	TRBV3-1/TRBV3-2	.	TRBJ2-7	CASSHEREQYF	TGTGCCAGCAGCCACGAACGCGAGCAGTACTTC
.	TRBV5-1	.	TRBJ2-7	CASSLGGQGMYEQYF	TGCGCCAGCAGCTTGGGAGGCCAGGGGATGTACGAGCAGTACTTC
TRBD1	TRBV28	.	TRBJ1-3	CASTTGQLSGNTIYF	TGTGCCAGCACCACGGGACAGCTCTCTGGAAACACCATATATTTT
.	TRBV9	few	TRBJ2-7	CASEDRNSYEQYF	TGTGCCAGCGAGGACCGGAACTCCTACGAGCAGTACTTC
TRBD2	TRBV4-1	.	TRBJ2-2	CASSQGPAGGSGELFF	TGCGCCAGCAGCCAAGGTCCAGCGGGGGGCTCCGGGGAGCTGTTTTTT
.	TRBV19	.	TRBJ2-6	CASKQFSGANVLTF	TGTGCCAGTAAACAGTTCTCTGGGGCCAACGTCCTGACTTTC
.	TRBV3-1/TRBV3-2	once	TRBJ2-1	CASSQDLRNEQFF	TGTGCCAGCAGCCAAGATCTTCGTAATGAGCAGTTCTTC
.	TRBV7-9	.	TRBJ2-7	CASSPSRGRNEQYF	TGTGCCAGCAGTCCTTCCCGGGGGAGGAACGAGCAGTACTTC
.	TRBV12-5	.	TRBJ1-5	CASGLGFTNQPQHF	TGTGCTAGTGGTTTAGGATTCACCAATCAGCCCCAGCATTTT
TRBD1	TRBV2	.	TRBJ1-1	CASSLTAGGEAFF	TGTGCCAGCAGCTTAACAGCAGGGGGCGAAGCTTTCTTT
.	TRBV27	.	TRBJ2-1	CASSLKSGLYNEQFF	TGTGCCAGCAGTTTAAAGAGCGGCCTATACAATGAGCAGTTCTTC
TRBD1	TRBV28	.	TRBJ1-2	CASSSPDRASNTF	TGTGCCAGCAGTTCTCCGGACAGGGCTAGTAACACCTTC
TRBD2	TRBV27	.	TRBJ2-1	CASSLLRGAGEQFF	TGTGCCAGCAGCCTCCTGCGGGGAGCGGGGGAGCAGTTCTTC
.	TRBV10-3	.	TRBJ2-7	CAISSGYEQYF	TGTGCCATCAGTTCAGGATACGAGCAGTACTTC
.	TRBV27	.	TRBJ2-3	CASSLLGRTRTDTQYF	TGTGCCAGCAGCCTATTGGGGAGGACAAGAACAGATACGCAGTATTTT
TRBD1	TRBV6-1	once	TRBJ1-2	CASSEFTGTGRYGYTF	TGTGCCAGCAGTGAATTCACCGGGACAGGGCGTTATGGCTACACCTTC
.	TRBV28	.	TRBJ2-7	CASRTPAHEQYF	TGTGCCAGCAGGACCCCGGCCCACGAGCAGTACTTC
TRBD2	TRBV6-5	.	TRBJ2-1	CASRLAGSNVDEQFF	TGTGCCAGCAGACTAGCGGGCTCAAATGTGGATGAGCAGTTCTTC
.	TRBV28	few	TRBJ1-5	CASSSLHGSNQPQHF	TGTGCCAGCAGTTCCCTACATGGGAGCAATCAGCCCCAGCATTTT
.	TRBV4-2	.	TRBJ2-3	CASSQEAGPRTDTQYF	TGTGCCAGCAGCCAAGAGGCCGGGCCCCGCACAGATACGCAGTATTTT